This T cell receptor (beta chain) appears in the sequencing data of a study of Graves' ophthalmopathy and Graves' hyperthyroidism. Concerning this clonotype: The junction and the germline gene differ at one end; a read error may be behind it.

RNA transcripts yielded amplified TCR beta CDR3 regions. An opening RT-PCR round employed HTBI primers and preceded a second-round multiplex PCR. TCRdb re-called the multiplex PCR reads with MiXCR, one entry per CDR3 protein. This sample has a few hundred thousand distinct CDR3 sequences, with about 17% found just once. This CDR3 is 14 amino acids long. Germline CDR1 and CDR2: DFQATT and SNEGSKA (reference sequence). Sequenced material: peripheral blood. V and J are TRBV20-1 and TRBJ1-6, with D possibly matching TRBD1 (5 bases). This sequence originates from an adult woman with stable Graves' hyperthyroidism. The CDR3 is CSARTGREPSPHHF. The CDR3 DNA sequence: TGCAGCGCAAGAACGGGACGGGAACCGTCACCCCACCACTTT.